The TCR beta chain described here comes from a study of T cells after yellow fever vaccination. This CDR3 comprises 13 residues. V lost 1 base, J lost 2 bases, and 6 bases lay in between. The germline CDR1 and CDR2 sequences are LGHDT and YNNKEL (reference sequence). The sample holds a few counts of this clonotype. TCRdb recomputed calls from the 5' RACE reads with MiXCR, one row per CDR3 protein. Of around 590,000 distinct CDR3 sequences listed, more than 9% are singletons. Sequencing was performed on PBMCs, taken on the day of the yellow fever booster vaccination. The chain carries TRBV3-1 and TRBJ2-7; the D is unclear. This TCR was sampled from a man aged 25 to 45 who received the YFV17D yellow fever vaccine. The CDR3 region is CASSQAAAYEQYF. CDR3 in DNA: TGTGCCAGCAGCCAAGCAGCAGCCTACGAGCAGTACTTC.